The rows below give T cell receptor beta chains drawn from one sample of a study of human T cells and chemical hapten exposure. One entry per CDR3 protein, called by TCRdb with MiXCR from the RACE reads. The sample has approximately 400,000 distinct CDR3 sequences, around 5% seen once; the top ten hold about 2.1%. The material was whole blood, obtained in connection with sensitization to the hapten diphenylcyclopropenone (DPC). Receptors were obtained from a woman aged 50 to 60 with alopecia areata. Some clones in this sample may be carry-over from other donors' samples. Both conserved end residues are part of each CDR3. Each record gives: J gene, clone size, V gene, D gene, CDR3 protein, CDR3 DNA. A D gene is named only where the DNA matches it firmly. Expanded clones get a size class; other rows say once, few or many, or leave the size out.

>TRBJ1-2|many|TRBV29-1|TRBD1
CSVAMTGGWGYGYTF
TGCAGCGTCGCAATGACAGGGGGCTGGGGCTATGGCTACACCTTC
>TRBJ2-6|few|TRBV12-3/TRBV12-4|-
CASSLWANVLTF
TGTGCCAGCAGTTTATGGGCCAACGTCCTGACTTTC
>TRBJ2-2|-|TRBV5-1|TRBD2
CASSPEGTSGANTGELFF
TGCGCCAGCAGCCCGGAAGGGACTAGCGGGGCGAACACCGGGGAGCTGTTTTTT
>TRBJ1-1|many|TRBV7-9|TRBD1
CASSPSWTGAEAFF
TGTGCCAGCAGCCCCAGTTGGACAGGGGCTGAAGCTTTCTTT
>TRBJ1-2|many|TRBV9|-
CASSVGLEGYGYTF
TGTGCCAGCAGCGTTGGATTGGAGGGGTATGGCTACACCTTC
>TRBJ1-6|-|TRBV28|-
CASSFTTGNSPLHF
TGTGCCAGCAGTTTTACTACTGGCAATTCACCCCTCCACTTT
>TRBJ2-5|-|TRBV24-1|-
CATEPRQNQETQYF
TGTGCCACGGAGCCCCGACAGAACCAAGAGACCCAGTACTTC
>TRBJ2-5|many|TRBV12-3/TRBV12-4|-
CASSVLLRDKQTQYF
TGTGCCAGCAGTGTCCTTCTCAGGGATAAGCAGACCCAGTACTTC
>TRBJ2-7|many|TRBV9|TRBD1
CASSVEEQGWEYF
TGTGCCAGCAGCGTAGAGGAACAGGGGTGGGAGTACTTC
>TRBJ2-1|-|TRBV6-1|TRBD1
CASRKTGAYNEQFF
TGTGCCAGCAGAAAGACAGGGGCCTACAATGAGCAGTTCTTC
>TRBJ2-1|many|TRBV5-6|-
CASNLEQYEQFF
TGTGCCAGCAACCTAGAGCAGTATGAGCAGTTCTTC
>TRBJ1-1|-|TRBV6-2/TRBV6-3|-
CASRVDTEAFF
TGTGCCAGCAGAGTCGACACTGAAGCTTTCTTT
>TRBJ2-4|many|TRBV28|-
CASSFRGTWGNIQYF
TGTGCCAGCAGTTTCCGGGGGACATGGGGAAACATTCAGTACTTC
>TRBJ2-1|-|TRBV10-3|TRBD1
CAIGGQVNEQFF
TGTGCCATCGGGGGACAGGTCAATGAGCAGTTCTTC
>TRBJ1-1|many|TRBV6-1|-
CASSDGRHLGTEAFF
TGTGCCAGCAGTGACGGTCGACATCTCGGGACTGAAGCTTTCTTT
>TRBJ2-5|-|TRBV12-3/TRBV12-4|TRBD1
CASSAPGQGPETQYF
TGTGCCAGCAGTGCTCCGGGACAGGGTCCAGAGACCCAGTACTTC
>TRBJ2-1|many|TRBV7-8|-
CASSRLDNEQFF
TGTGCCAGCAGCCGACTAGACAATGAGCAGTTCTTC
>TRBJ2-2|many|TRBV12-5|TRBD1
CASDPEGNRGTNTGELFF
TGTGCTAGTGACCCAGAGGGCAACAGGGGAACGAACACCGGGGAGCTGTTTTTT
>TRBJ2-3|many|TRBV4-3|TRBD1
CASGRTGVDTQYF
TGCGCCAGCGGCAGGACAGGGGTAGATACGCAGTATTTT
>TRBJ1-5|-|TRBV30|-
CAWTGGLGEPQHF
TGTGCCTGGACTGGCGGTCTAGGAGAGCCCCAGCATTTT
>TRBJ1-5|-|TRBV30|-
CAWNGDSNQPQHF
TGTGCCTGGAATGGCGATAGCAATCAGCCCCAGCATTTT
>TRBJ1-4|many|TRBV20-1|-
CSARGVGMRANEKLFF
TGCAGTGCTAGAGGCGTGGGCATGAGGGCTAATGAAAAACTGTTTTTT
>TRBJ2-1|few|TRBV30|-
CAWSVDGRQSNEQFF
TGTGCCTGGAGTGTCGACGGGAGACAAAGCAATGAGCAGTTCTTC
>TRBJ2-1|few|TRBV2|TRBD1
CASSTGGEYNEQFF
TGTGCCAGCAGCACAGGGGGTGAATACAATGAGCAGTTCTTC
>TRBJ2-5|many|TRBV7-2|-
CASSPLGLRETQYF
TGTGCCAGCAGCCCCTTGGGACTGCGAGAGACCCAGTACTTC
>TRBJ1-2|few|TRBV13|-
CASSPAALKGVYGYTF
TGTGCCAGCAGCCCCGCCGCCTTGAAGGGGGTCTATGGCTACACCTTC
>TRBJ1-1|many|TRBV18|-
CASSPQSTGTTEAFF
TGTGCCAGCTCACCGCAGTCTACCGGGACCACTGAAGCTTTCTTT
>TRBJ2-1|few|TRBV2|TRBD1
CASSEARTGSNEQFF
TGTGCCAGCAGTGAAGCCAGGACAGGGAGTAATGAGCAGTTCTTC
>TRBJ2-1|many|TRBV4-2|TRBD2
CASSQDPQREHNEQFF
TGTGCCAGCAGCCAAGATCCCCAGCGGGAGCACAATGAGCAGTTCTTC
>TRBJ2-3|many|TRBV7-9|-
CASSLASGNTDTQYF
TGTGCCAGCAGCTTAGCTAGCGGTAACACAGATACGCAGTATTTT
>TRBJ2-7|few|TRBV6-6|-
CASSYQDLNYEQYF
TGTGCCAGCAGTTACCAGGACCTTAACTACGAGCAGTACTTC
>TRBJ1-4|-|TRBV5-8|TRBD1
CASVRTGANEKLFF
TGTGCCAGCGTCAGGACAGGCGCTAATGAAAAACTGTTTTTT
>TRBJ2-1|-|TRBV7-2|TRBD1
CASSLDRENEQFF
TGTGCCAGCAGCTTGGACAGGGAGAATGAGCAGTTCTTC
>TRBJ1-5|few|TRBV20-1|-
CSASSGSGGQPQHF
TGCAGTGCTAGTTCCGGGAGCGGTGGTCAGCCCCAGCATTTT
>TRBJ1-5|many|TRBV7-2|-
CASSLTARGSNQPQHF
TGTGCCAGCAGCTTAACGGCTCGGGGAAGCAATCAGCCCCAGCATTTT
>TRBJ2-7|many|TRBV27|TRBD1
CASSLWTGEYEQYF
TGTGCCAGCAGTTTATGGACAGGGGAGTACGAGCAGTACTTC
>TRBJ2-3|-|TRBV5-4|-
CASSSGGRGLSTDTQYF
TGTGCCAGCAGCTCGGGGGGCAGGGGGTTAAGCACAGATACGCAGTATTTT
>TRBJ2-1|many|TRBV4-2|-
CASSHRGVSSYNEQFF
TGTGCCAGCAGCCATCGCGGGGTGAGCTCCTACAATGAGCAGTTCTTC
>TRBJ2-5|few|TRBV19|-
CASSTGQNYQETQYF
TGTGCCAGTAGCACAGGGCAAAATTACCAAGAGACCCAGTACTTC
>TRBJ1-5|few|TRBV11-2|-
CASSPIGRSNQPQHF
TGTGCCAGCAGCCCCATAGGGCGAAGCAATCAGCCCCAGCATTTT
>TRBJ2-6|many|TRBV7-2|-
CASSKGYSGANVLTF
TGTGCCAGCAGTAAAGGGTACTCTGGGGCCAACGTCCTGACTTTC
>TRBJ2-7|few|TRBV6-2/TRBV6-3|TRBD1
CASSYRRGPGGEQYF
TGTGCCAGCAGTTACCGGCGCGGGCCAGGGGGCGAGCAGTACTTC
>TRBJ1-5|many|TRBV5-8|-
CASSLLYSNQPQHF
TGTGCCAGCAGCTTGCTCTACAGCAATCAGCCCCAGCATTTT
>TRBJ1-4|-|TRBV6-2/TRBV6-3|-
CASSSGTARNLEKLFF
TGTGCCAGCAGTTCCGGGACTGCCCGAAATCTGGAAAAACTGTTTTTT
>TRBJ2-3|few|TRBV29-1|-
CSVTSDPTDTQYF
TGCAGCGTTACCAGCGATCCTACAGATACGCAGTATTTT
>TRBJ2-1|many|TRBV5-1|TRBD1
CASSLQGWNEQFF
TGCGCCAGCAGCTTACAGGGGTGGAATGAGCAGTTCTTC
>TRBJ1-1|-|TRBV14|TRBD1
CASSTRTGKNTEAFF
TGTGCCAGCAGCACACGGACAGGGAAGAACACTGAAGCTTTCTTT